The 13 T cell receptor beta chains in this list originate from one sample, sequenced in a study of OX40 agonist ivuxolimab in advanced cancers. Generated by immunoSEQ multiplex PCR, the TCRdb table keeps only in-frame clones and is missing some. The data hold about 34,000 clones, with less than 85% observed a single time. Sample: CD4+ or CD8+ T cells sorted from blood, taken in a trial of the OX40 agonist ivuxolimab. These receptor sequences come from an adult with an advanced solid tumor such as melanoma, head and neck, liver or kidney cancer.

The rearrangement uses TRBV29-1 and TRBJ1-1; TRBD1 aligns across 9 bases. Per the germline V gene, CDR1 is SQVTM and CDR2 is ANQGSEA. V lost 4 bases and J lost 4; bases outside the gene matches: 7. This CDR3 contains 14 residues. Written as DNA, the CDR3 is TGCAGCGTTGCCACAGGGGGCGCATCCACTGAAGCTTTCTTT. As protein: CSVATGGASTEAFF.

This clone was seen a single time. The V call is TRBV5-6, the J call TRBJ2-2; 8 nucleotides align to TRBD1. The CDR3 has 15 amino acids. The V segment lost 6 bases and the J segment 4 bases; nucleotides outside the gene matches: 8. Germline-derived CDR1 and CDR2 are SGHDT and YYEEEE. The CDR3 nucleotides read TGTGCCAGCAAAGACAGGGGTGATTTCACCGGGGAGCTGTTTTTT. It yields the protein CASKDRGDFTGELFF.

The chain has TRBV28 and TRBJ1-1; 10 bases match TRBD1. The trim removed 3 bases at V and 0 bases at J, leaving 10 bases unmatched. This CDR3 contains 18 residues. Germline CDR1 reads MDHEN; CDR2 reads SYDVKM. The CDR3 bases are TGTGCCAGCAGTTTCGGGGACCCGGGACAGGGGTTGAACACTGAAGCTTTCTTT. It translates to CASSFGDPGQGLNTEAFF.

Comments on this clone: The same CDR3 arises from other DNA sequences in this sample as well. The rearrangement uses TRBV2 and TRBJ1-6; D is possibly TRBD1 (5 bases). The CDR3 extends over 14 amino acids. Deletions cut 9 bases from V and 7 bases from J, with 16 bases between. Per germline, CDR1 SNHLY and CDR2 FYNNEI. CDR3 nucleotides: TGTGCCAGGGGGGGGGTGGATGGGAATTCACCCCTCCACTTT. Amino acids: CARGGVDGNSPLHF. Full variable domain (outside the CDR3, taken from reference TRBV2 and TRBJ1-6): EPEVTQTPSHQVTQMGQEVILRCVPISNHLYFYWYRQILGQKVEFLVSFYNNEISEKSEIFDDQFSVERPDGSNFTLKIRSTKLEDSAMYFCARGGVDGNSPLHFGNGTRLTVT.

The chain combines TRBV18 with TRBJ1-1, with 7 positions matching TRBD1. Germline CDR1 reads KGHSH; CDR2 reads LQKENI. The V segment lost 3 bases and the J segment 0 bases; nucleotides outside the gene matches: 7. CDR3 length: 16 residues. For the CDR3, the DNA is TGTGCCAGCTCACCGCGCCCGGGACAGCTGAACACTGAAGCTTTCTTT. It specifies CASSPRPGQLNTEAFF. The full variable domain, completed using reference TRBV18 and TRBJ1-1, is NAGVMQNPRHLVRRRGQEARLRCSPMKGHSHVYWYRQLPEEGLKFMVYLQKENIIDESGMPKERFSAEFPKEGPSILRIQQVVRGDSAAYFCASSPRPGQLNTEAFFGQGTRLTVV.

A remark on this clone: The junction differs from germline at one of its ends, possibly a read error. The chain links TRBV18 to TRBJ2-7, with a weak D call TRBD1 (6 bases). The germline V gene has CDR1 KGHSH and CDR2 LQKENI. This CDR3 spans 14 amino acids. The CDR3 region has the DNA TGTGCCAGCTCACCACAAACGATGTCGACAGGACCTTTTTTC. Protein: CASSPQTMSTGPFF. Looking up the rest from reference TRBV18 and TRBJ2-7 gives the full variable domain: NAGVMQNPRHLVRRRGQEARLRCSPMKGHSHVYWYRQLPEEGLKFMVYLQKENIIDESGMPKERFSAEFPKEGPSILRIQQVVRGDSAAYFCASSPQTMSTGPFFGPGTRLTVT.

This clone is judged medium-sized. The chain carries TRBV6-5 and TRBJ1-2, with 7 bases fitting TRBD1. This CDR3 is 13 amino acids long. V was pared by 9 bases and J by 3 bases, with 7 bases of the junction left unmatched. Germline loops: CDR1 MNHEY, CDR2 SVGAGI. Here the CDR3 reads CASREGADYGYTF. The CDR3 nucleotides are TGTGCCAGTCGTGAGGGGGCCGACTATGGCTACACCTTC.

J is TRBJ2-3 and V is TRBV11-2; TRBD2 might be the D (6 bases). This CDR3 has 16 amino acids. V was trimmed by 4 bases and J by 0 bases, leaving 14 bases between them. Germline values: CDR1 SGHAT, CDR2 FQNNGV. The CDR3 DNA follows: TGTGCCAGCAGCTGGGCCCCCGGGACTAGCACAGATACGCAGTATTTT. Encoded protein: CASSWAPGTSTDTQYF.

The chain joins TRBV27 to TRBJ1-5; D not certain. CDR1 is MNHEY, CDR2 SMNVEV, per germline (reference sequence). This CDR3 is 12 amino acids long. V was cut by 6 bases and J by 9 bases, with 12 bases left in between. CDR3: CASSAWSGPQHF. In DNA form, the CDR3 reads TGTGCCAGCAGCGCCTGGAGTGGGCCCCAGCATTTT.

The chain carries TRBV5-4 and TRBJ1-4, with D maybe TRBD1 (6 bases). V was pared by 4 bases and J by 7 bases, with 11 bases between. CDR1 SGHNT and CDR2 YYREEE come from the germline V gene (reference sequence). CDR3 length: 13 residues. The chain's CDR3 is CASSPGQLEKLFF. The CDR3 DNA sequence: TGTGCCAGCAGCCCAGGACAGCTTGAAAAACTGTTTTTT.

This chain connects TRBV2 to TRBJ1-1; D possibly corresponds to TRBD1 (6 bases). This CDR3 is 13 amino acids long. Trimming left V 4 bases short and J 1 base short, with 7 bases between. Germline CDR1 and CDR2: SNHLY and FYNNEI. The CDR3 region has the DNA TGTGCCAGCAGTGGAGGGGGGAACACTGAAGCTTTCTTT. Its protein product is CASSGGGNTEAFF.

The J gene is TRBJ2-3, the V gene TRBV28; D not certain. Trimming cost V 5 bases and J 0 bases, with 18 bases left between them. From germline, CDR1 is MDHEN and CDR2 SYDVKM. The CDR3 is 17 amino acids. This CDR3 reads CASSTAIALTSTDTQYF. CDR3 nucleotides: TGTGCCAGCAGTACGGCGATAGCCCTAACTAGCACAGATACGCAGTATTTT. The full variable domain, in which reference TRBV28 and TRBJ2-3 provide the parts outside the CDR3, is DVKVTQSSRYLVKRTGEKVFLECVQDMDHENMFWYRQDPGLGLRLIYFSYDVKMKEKGDIPEGYSVSREKKERFSLILESASTNQTSMYLCASSTAIALTSTDTQYFGPGTRLTVL.

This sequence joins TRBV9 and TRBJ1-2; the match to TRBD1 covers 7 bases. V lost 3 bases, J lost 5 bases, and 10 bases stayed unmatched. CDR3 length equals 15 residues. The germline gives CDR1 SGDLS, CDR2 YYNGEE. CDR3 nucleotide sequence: TGTGCCAGCAGCGCCCTTGGGACAGCGCATTATGGCTACACCTTC. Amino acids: CASSALGTAHYGYTF.